This TCR beta chain is drawn from a study of glioma-infiltrating T cells after dendritic cell vaccination. At the level of the study: Patients had newly diagnosed or recurrent glioblastoma and received dendritic cell vaccines.

The PCR used 60 V beta and 13 J beta primers. TCRdb's table, derived via immunoSEQ multiplex PCR, lists solely in-frame clones and lacks some. The profile shows about 82,000 clones, roughly 90% of them singletons. CDR3 size: 19 residues. Looked up from germline, CDR1 is SEHNR and CDR2 is FQNEAQ (reference sequence). Unmatched junction bases numbered 12, after V lost 5 bases and J lost 6 bases. The sequence derives from a human donor with glioblastoma. The V gene is TRBV7-9, the J gene TRBJ2-2, with TRBD2 matching 16 bases. The sequencing used blood, collected before dendritic cell vaccination. This chain's CDR3 is CASSESGLAGGPRSGELFF. CDR3 DNA sequence: TGTGCCAGCAGCGAGTCGGGACTAGCGGGGGGGCCTCGATCCGGGGAGCTGTTTTTT.